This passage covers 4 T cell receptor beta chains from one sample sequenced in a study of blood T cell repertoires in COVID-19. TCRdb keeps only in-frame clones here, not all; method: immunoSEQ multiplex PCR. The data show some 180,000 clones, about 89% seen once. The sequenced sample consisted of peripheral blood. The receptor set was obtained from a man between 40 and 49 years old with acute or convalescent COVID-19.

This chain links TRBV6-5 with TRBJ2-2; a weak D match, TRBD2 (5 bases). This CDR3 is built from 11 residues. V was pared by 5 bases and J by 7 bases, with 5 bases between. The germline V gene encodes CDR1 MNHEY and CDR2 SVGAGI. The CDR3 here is CASSRGGELFF. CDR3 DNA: TGTGCCAGCAGTCGGGGCGGGGAGCTGTTTTTT.

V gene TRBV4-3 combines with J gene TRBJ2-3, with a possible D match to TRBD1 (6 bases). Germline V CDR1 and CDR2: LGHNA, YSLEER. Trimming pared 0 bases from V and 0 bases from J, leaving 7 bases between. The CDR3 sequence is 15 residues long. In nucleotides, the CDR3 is TGCGCCAGCAGCCAAGAGGACAGTAGCACAGATACGCAGTATTTT. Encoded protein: CASSQEDSSTDTQYF.

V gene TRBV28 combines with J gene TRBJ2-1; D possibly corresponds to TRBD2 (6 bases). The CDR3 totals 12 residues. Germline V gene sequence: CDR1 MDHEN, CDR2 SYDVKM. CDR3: CAGGSSYNEQFF. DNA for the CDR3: TGTGCGGGGGGTTCCTCCTACAATGAGCAGTTCTTC.

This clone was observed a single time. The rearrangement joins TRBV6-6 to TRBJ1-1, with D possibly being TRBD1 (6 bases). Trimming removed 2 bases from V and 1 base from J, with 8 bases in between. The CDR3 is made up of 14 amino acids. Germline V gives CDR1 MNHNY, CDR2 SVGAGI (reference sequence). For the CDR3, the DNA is TGTGCCAGCAGTTACGGGGGCCAGAACACTGAAGCTTTCTTT. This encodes CASSYGGQNTEAFF.